This TCR beta chain was recovered during a study of OX40 agonist ivuxolimab in advanced cancers. On the study more broadly: Dose-escalation patients had hepatocellular carcinoma, melanoma, renal cell or head and neck cancer.

TCRdb's table, derived via immunoSEQ multiplex PCR, lists solely in-frame clones and lacks some. Here the sample spans about 88,000 clones, more than 80% being singletons. V was clipped by 4 bases and J by 4 bases; unmatched bases: 10. The CDR3 is made up of 16 amino acids. The germline V gene encodes CDR1 SGHRS and CDR2 YFSETQ. The chain couples TRBV5-1 to TRBJ2-5; TRBD2 matches at 10 bases. The source was CD4+ or CD8+ T cells sorted from blood, collected in a trial of the OX40 agonist ivuxolimab. The receptor's source is an adult with an advanced solid tumor such as melanoma, head and neck, liver or kidney cancer. In DNA form, the CDR3 reads TGCGCCAGCAGCGGTCCCCTAGCGGGAGTTGGAGAGACCCAGTACTTC. This translates into CASSGPLAGVGETQYF.